What follows are 27 T cell receptor beta chains derived from one specimen sequenced in a study of T cell responses to AZD1222 COVID-19 vaccine (dated by TCRdb to the early 2020s). What this sample's time point label stands for: about 28 days (+/-7) after the second vaccine dose. Libraries came from the immunoSEQ multiplex PCR assay. This is the immuneACCESS table as TCRdb keeps it, with only in-frame sequences that have V and J called. A part of the clones is gone; compared with another copy, unresolved V genes explain less than half, and the rest is unexplained. This sample is represented by 130,000 to 150,000 clones; 91% of them were singletons. Over 3% of the sample is in the top ten clones. The sample in question was peripheral blood, obtained 28 days after the second AZD1222 dose. The source of these receptors is an adult who received the AZD1222 COVID-19 vaccine.

This chain connects TRBV24-1 to TRBJ1-6, with D uncertain. With 12 bases removed from V and 8 bases from J, the gap between germline ends came to 10 bases. The CDR3 has 11 amino acids. CDR1 and CDR2 from the germline V gene are KGHDR and SFDVKD. The CDR3 region has the DNA TGTGCCCCCCACGGTGATTCACCCCTCCACTTT. Its translation: CAPHGDSPLHF.

Concerning this clone itself: The same CDR3 can be traced to other DNA sequences in this sample. V and J are TRBV19 and TRBJ1-3, with no clear D. CDR1 LNHDA and CDR2 SQIVND come from the germline V gene (reference sequence). Trimming took 5 bases from V and 4 from J, leaving 9 bases between them. The CDR3 is made up of 13 amino acids. CDR3 in amino acids: CASSESSGNTIYF. As DNA, the CDR3 is TGTGCCAGTAGTGAGTCCAGCGGAAACACCATATATTTT.

This chain connects TRBV5-1 to TRBJ1-3; tentative D call: TRBD1 (5 bases). V gave up 7 bases and J gave up 5 bases, with 28 bases separating them. The CDR3 spans 18 residues. CDR1 and CDR2 (germline): SGHRS, YFSETQ. In DNA form, the CDR3 reads TGCGCCAGCTTTAATCCTCATCGACAGTTCTTCATTAGAAACACCATATATTTT. Protein product: CASFNPHRQFFIRNTIYF. The full variable domain, completed using reference TRBV5-1 and TRBJ1-3, is KAGVTQTPRYLIKTRGQQVTLSCSPISGHRSVSWYQQTPGQGLQFLFEYFSETQRNKGNFPGRFSGRQFSNSRSEMNVSTLELGDSALYLCASFNPHRQFFIRNTIYFGEGSWLTVV.

The chain carries TRBV5-5 and TRBJ1-4; possible D gene TRBD1, 6 bases. The length of the CDR3 is 16 residues. Germline CDR1 and CDR2: SGHKS and YYEKEE (reference sequence). V was cut by 3 bases and J by 3 bases, with 15 bases left in between. The CDR3, as DNA: TGTGCCAGCAGCTCTTTTAACACAGGGCCTAATGAAAAACTGTTTTTT. Translated: CASSSFNTGPNEKLFF.

The V call is TRBV4-3, the J call TRBJ1-1; D is undetermined. V was trimmed by 1 base and J by 6 bases, leaving 12 bases between them. The CDR3 is 14 amino acids. From germline, CDR1 is LGHNA and CDR2 YSLEER. This CDR3 is CASSQGTSRSEAFF. CDR3 nucleotides: TGCGCCAGCAGCCAAGGTACGTCGCGGTCTGAAGCTTTCTTT.

The sample holds a few counts of this clone. The chain links TRBV5-1 to TRBJ1-1; 8 positions match TRBD1. This CDR3 has 16 residues. Trimming removed 3 bases from V and 1 base from J; junction bases left unmatched: 8. CDR1 is SGHRS and CDR2 is YFSETQ in the germline V gene. The CDR3 here is CASSYDTGGRNTEAFF. The CDR3 nucleotides read TGCGCCAGCAGCTATGACACAGGGGGACGGAACACTGAAGCTTTCTTT.

The gene calls are TRBV19 and TRBJ1-5; 7 bases align to TRBD1. From germline, CDR1 is LNHDA and CDR2 SQIVND (reference sequence). Trimming cost V 0 bases and J 5 bases; bases outside gene matches: 10. The CDR3 is 17 residues long. The CDR3: CASSIDRRTGDDQPQHF. CDR3 coding DNA: TGTGCCAGTAGTATAGATAGGAGAACAGGGGACGATCAGCCCCAGCATTTT.

The DNA of the CDR3 is TGTGCCAGCAGCCTGCGGACAGATCAGCCCCAGCATTTT. Amino acids: CASSLRTDQPQHF. The V and J genes are TRBV11-3 and TRBJ1-5, with D tentatively TRBD1 (6 bases). CDR3 length: 13 residues. Germline CDR1 reads SGHNT; CDR2 reads YENEEA. V lost 5 bases and J 5 bases, leaving 10 bases between the germline ends. The full variable domain, rest sourced from reference TRBV11-3 and TRBJ1-5, is EAGVVQSPRYKIIEKKQPVAFWCNPISGHNTLYWYLQNLGQGPELLIRYENEEAVDDSQLPKDRFSAERLKGVDSTLKIQPAELGDSAVYLCASSLRTDQPQHFGDGTRLSIL.

About this clone itself: The same CDR3 can be traced to other DNA sequences in this sample. This chain links TRBV5-4 with TRBJ1-1, with D hard to call. The CDR3 covers 13 residues. Germline lookup yields CDR1 SGHNT and CDR2 YYREEE (reference sequence). Trimming removed 0 bases at V and 2 bases at J, with 5 bases between. The CDR3 DNA follows: TGTGCCAGCAGCTTGGGGGGAAACACTGAAGCTTTCTTT. Translation gives CASSLGGNTEAFF.

As concerns this clone: This same CDR3 is encoded by further DNA sequences in the sample. The chain employs TRBV12-3 or TRBV12-4 and TRBJ2-1; no firm D call. The CDR3 has 13 residues. Between the trimmed V and J ends, which lost 1 base and 4 bases, there was a span of 5 bases. CDR3 in amino acids: CASSLGSYNEQFF. CDR3 in DNA: TGTGCCAGCAGTTTAGGTAGTTACAATGAGCAGTTCTTC.

The rearrangement links TRBV29-1 to TRBJ2-6; perhaps TRBD2 as D (5 bases). The CDR3 is made up of 20 amino acids. Germline V gene lookup returns CDR1 SQVTM and CDR2 ANQGSEA. Trimming shortened V by 2 bases and J by 0 bases, and 23 bases separated the two germline ends. The CDR3, as DNA: TGCAGCGTTGAAACATGGGAGCTTCCTGGTGGGGTCTCTGGGGCCAACGTCCTGACTTTC. Translated: CSVETWELPGGVSGANVLTF.

V and J are TRBV5-1 and TRBJ2-3; D is perhaps TRBD1 or TRBD2 (7 bases each). CDR1 is SGHRS and CDR2 is YFSETQ in the germline V gene. V shed 0 bases and J shed 2 bases, with 19 bases lying between them. This CDR3 has 18 amino acids. In DNA, the CDR3 is TGCGCCAGCAGCTTGGACGCAGGGGGAGGGATCTCCACAGATACGCAGTATTTT. Encoded protein: CASSLDAGGGISTDTQYF.

The rearrangement joins TRBV5-5 to TRBJ1-2; 7 positions agree with TRBD1. Germline trimming cut 4 bases from V and 5 bases from J; bases unmatched to any gene: 11. Germline loops: CDR1 SGHKS, CDR2 YYEKEE (reference sequence). There are 15 residues in the CDR3. For the CDR3, the DNA is TGTGCCAGCAGCCGGACAGGCCCCGGCATGTATGGCTACACCTTC. Translation gives CASSRTGPGMYGYTF.

The chain combines TRBV30 with TRBJ1-1, with D tentatively TRBD1 (5 bases). This CDR3 comprises 12 residues. The V gene's germline CDR1 is GTSNPN and CDR2 SVGIG (reference sequence). The V and J ends lost 1 base and 2 bases respectively, with 5 bases between them. CDR3 sequence (DNA): TGTGCCTGGAGTGGGACAAACACTGAAGCTTTCTTT. It encodes CAWSGTNTEAFF.

This chain links TRBV29-1 with TRBJ2-5; possible D gene TRBD1, 5 bases. This CDR3 spans 12 amino acids. Trimming shortened V by 3 bases and J by 3 bases, and 8 bases separated the two germline ends. The germline gives CDR1 SQVTM, CDR2 ANQGSEA. CDR3 DNA sequence: TGCAGCGTTGACCCAGGGAAAGAGACCCAGTACTTC. This codes for CSVDPGKETQYF. The whole variable domain, remainder taken from reference TRBV29-1 and TRBJ2-5, is SAVISQKPSRDICQRGTSLTIQCQVDSQVTMMFWYRQQPGQSLTLIATANQGSEATYESGFVIDKFPISRPNLTFSTLTVSNMSPEDSSIYLCSVDPGKETQYFGPGTRLLVL.

The J gene is TRBJ1-6, the V gene TRBV12-3 or TRBV12-4; TRBD1 is a possible D gene (6 bases). V was cut by 4 bases and J by 12 bases, with 10 bases left in between. The CDR3 has 12 amino acids. CDR3 amino acids: CASSSGQGPLHF. The CDR3 DNA reads TGTGCCAGCAGTTCGGGACAAGGACCCCTCCACTTT.

The V gene is TRBV4-1, the J gene TRBJ1-4; D might be TRBD1 (5 bases). CDR3 length: 16 amino acids. The germline CDR1 and CDR2 sequences are MGHRA and YSYEKL. V was clipped by 1 base and J by 7 bases, with 16 bases between them. In DNA form, the CDR3 reads TGCGCCAGCAGCCAAGTCCCCGGGGCTCGGGGTGAAAAACTGTTTTTT. It is translated as CASSQVPGARGEKLFF.

CDR3 in amino acids: CASRLGLNTEAFF. In nucleotides, the CDR3 is TGTGCCAGTAGACTCGGGCTGAACACTGAAGCTTTCTTT. The chain couples TRBV19 to TRBJ1-1; the D is unclear. This CDR3 region has 13 residues. Germline V CDR1 and CDR2: LNHDA, SQIVND (reference sequence). The germline V and J ends were trimmed by 6 bases and 0 bases, with 8 bases remaining between them.

J is TRBJ2-2 and V is TRBV5-1; D is perhaps TRBD1 (6 bases). This CDR3 spans 14 amino acids. Germline CDR1 SGHRS, CDR2 YFSETQ. V was clipped by 4 bases and J by 0 bases, with 7 bases between them. CDR3 amino acids: CASSRTANTGELFF. In DNA form, the CDR3 reads TGCGCCAGCAGCAGGACAGCGAACACCGGGGAGCTGTTTTTT.

The chain has TRBV27 and TRBJ2-3; D is unclear. Germline CDR1 MNHEY, CDR2 SMNVEV (reference sequence). V gave up 2 bases and J gave up 1 base, with 10 bases separating them. The CDR3 is made up of 15 amino acids. The chain's CDR3 is CASSLGMLGTDTQYF. The CDR3 bases are TGTGCCAGCAGTTTAGGGATGTTGGGCACAGATACGCAGTATTTT.

The J gene is TRBJ1-2, the V gene TRBV6-2 or TRBV6-3; the match to TRBD1 covers 8 bases. CDR3 length equals 13 residues. With 3 bases clipped from V and 7 bases from J, the junction kept 4 bases outside the gene matches. Per germline, CDR1 MNHEY and CDR2 SVGEGT. CDR3 residues: CASSYDRGRGYTF. CDR3 coding DNA: TGTGCCAGCAGTTATGACAGGGGCCGTGGCTACACCTTC.

The gene calls are TRBV12-5 and TRBJ1-4, with TRBD1 matching over 7 bases. In germline, CDR1 is LGHNT, CDR2 FRNRAP. With 0 bases clipped from V and 10 bases from J, the junction kept 17 bases outside the gene matches. This CDR3 region has 18 residues. CDR3 residues: CASGLVPSWSGDRGKLFF. The CDR3 region has the DNA TGTGCTAGTGGTTTGGTACCGTCGTGGTCAGGGGACAGAGGAAAACTGTTTTTT.

V gene TRBV5-1 combines with J gene TRBJ1-6; 7 nucleotides line up with TRBD1. CDR3 length: 14 amino acids. J lost 7 bases, V lost 4 bases, and 5 bases had no gene match. Per germline, CDR1 SGHRS and CDR2 YFSETQ. CDR3 DNA sequence: TGCGCCAGCAGCCCCGGGACAGCGAATTCACCCCTCCACTTT. It translates to CASSPGTANSPLHF. Based on the CDR3 plus reference TRBV5-1 and TRBJ1-6, the full variable domain is KAGVTQTPRYLIKTRGQQVTLSCSPISGHRSVSWYQQTPGQGLQFLFEYFSETQRNKGNFPGRFSGRQFSNSRSEMNVSTLELGDSALYLCASSPGTANSPLHFGNGTRLTVT.

The CDR3 sequence: CASPGDVRGGWPQHF. In nucleotides, the CDR3 is TGTGCCAGCCCTGGAGACGTGAGGGGGGGCTGGCCCCAGCATTTT. The chain joins TRBV6-5 to TRBJ1-5, with a weak D call TRBD1 (6 bases). Per germline, CDR1 MNHEY and CDR2 SVGAGI. The CDR3 consists of 15 residues. The V and J ends lost 8 bases and 9 bases respectively, with 23 bases between them.

The chain combines TRBV19 with TRBJ2-3, with 7 bases matching TRBD2. The CDR3 contains 16 residues. The ends lost 3 bases at V and 1 base at J; junction bases unmatched: 7. CDR1 and CDR2 (germline): LNHDA, SQIVND (reference sequence). The DNA for the CDR3 is TGTGCCAGTAGTATTATGGGGGGGTCGGGCACAGATACGCAGTATTTT. Translated, it gives CASSIMGGSGTDTQYF. Drawing the rest from reference TRBV19 and TRBJ2-3, the complete variable domain is DGGITQSPKYLFRKEGQNVTLSCEQNLNHDAMYWYRQDPGQGLRLIYYSQIVNDFQKGDIAEGYSVSREKKESFPLTVTSAQKNPTAFYLCASSIMGGSGTDTQYFGPGTRLTVL.

The chain combines TRBV5-4 with TRBJ2-2; no firm D call. Germline-derived CDR1 and CDR2 are SGHNT and YYREEE (reference sequence). The CDR3 runs 15 residues. Trimming removed 1 base at V and 7 bases at J, with 14 bases between. The CDR3 nucleotides are TGTGCCAGCAGCTTGTACCACGGATCTATCGGGGAGCTGTTTTTT. Its protein is CASSLYHGSIGELFF.

The V call is TRBV19, the J call TRBJ2-1, with unresolved D. CDR3 length equals 17 residues. Trimming cost V 1 base and J 2 bases, with 15 bases left between them. Germline CDR1 LNHDA, CDR2 SQIVND (reference sequence). CDR3: CASSIVSLSGTYNEQFF. The CDR3 DNA follows: TGTGCCAGTAGTATAGTTTCGTTGAGTGGAACCTACAATGAGCAGTTCTTC.